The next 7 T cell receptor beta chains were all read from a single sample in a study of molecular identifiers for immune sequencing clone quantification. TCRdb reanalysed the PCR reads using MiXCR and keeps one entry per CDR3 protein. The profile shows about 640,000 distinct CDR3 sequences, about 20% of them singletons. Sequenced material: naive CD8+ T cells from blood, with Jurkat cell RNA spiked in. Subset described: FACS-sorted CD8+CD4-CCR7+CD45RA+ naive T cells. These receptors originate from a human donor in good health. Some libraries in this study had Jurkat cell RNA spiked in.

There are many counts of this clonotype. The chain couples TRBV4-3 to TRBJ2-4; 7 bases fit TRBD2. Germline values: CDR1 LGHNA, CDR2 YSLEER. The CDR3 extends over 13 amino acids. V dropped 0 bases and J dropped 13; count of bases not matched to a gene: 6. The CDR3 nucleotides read TGCGCCAGCAGCCAAGATACCAGGGAGGGACAGTACTTC. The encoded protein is CASSQDTREGQYF.

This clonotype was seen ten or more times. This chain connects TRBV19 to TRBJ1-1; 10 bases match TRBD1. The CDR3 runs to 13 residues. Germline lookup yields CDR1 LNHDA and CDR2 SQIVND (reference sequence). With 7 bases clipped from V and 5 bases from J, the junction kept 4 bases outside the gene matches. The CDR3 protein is CASKTGGRTEAFF. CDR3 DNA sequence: TGTGCCAGTAAGACAGGGGGCAGGACTGAAGCTTTCTTT. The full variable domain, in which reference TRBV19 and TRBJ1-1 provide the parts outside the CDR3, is DGGITQSPKYLFRKEGQNVTLSCEQNLNHDAMYWYRQDPGQGLRLIYYSQIVNDFQKGDIAEGYSVSREKKESFPLTVTSAQKNPTAFYLCASKTGGRTEAFFGQGTRLTVV.

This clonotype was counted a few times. In DNA form, the CDR3 reads TGTGCCAGCAGTCCGGGACAGGGGATGTACTGGGAGCAGTACTTC. Residues: CASSPGQGMYWEQYF. The chain recombines TRBV27 with TRBJ2-7, with 10 bases aligning to TRBD1. Germline V gene lookup returns CDR1 MNHEY and CDR2 SMNVEV (reference sequence). After removal of 5 bases from V and 7 bases from J, the junction contained 11 bases not matched to a gene. CDR3 length: 15 residues.

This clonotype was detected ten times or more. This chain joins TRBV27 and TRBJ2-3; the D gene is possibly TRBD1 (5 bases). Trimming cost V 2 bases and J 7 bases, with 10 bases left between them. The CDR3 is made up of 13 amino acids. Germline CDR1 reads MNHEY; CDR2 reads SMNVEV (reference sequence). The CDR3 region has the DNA TGTGCCAGCAGTTTAACCCAGGGCAATACGCAGTATTTT. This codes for CASSLTQGNTQYF.

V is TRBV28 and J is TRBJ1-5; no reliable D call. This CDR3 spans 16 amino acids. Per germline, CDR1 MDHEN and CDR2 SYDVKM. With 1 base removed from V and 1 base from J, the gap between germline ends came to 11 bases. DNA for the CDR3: TGTGCCAGCAGTTTATTTTTGGGTGTCAGCAATCAGCCCCAGCATTTT. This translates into CASSLFLGVSNQPQHF.

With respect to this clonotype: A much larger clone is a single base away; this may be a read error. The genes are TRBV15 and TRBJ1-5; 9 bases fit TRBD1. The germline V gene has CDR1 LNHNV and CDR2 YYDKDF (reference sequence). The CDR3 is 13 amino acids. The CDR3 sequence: CVTSRDRGQPQHF. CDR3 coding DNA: TGTGTCACCAGCAGAGACAGGGGGCAGCCCCAGCATTTT.

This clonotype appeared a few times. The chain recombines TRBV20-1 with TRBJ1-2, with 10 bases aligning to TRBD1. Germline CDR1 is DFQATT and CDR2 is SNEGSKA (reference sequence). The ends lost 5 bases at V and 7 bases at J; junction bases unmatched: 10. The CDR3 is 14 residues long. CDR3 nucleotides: TGCAGTGCTTGGCAGACAGGGGGCGGGCCTGGCTACACCTTC. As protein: CSAWQTGGGPGYTF.